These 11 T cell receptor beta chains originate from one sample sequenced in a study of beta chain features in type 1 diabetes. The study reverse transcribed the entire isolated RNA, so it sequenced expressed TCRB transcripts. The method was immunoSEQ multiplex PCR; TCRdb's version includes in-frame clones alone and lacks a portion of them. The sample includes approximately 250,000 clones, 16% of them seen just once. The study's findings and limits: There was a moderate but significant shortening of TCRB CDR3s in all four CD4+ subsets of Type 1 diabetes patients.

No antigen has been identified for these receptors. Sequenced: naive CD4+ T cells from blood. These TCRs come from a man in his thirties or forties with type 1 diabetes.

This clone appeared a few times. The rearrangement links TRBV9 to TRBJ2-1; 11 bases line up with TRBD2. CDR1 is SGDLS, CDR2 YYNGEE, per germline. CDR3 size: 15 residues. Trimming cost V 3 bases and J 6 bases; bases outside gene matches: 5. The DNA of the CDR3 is TGTGCCAGCAGCGCTACTAGCGGGAGAGGCAATGAGCAGTTCTTC. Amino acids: CASSATSGRGNEQFF.

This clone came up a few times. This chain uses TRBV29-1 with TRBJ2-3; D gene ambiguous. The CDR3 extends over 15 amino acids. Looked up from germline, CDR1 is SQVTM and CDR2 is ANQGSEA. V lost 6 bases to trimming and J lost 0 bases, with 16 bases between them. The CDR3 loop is CSVVPTNPSTDTQYF. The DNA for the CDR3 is TGCAGCGTCGTCCCGACAAATCCTAGCACAGATACGCAGTATTTT.

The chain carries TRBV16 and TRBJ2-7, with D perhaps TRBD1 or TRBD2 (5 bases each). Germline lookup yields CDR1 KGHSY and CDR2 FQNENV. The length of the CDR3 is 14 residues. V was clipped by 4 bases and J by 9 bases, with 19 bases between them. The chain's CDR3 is CASSLTVGTVGQYF. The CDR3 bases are TGTGCCAGCAGCCTTACAGTCGGGACGGTAGGGCAGTACTTC. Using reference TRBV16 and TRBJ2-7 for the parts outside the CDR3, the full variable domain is GEEVAQTPKHLVRGEGQKAKLYCAPIKGHSYVFWYQQVLKNEFKFLISFQNENVFDETGMPKERFSAKCLPNSPCSLEIQATKLEDSAVYFCASSLTVGTVGQYFGPGTRLTVT.

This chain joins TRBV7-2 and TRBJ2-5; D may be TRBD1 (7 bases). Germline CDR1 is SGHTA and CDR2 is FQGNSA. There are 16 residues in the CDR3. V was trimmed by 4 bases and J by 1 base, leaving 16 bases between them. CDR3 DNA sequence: TGTGCCAGCAGCTCGTACAGGGGAGGTCCCCAAGAGACCCAGTACTTC. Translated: CASSSYRGGPQETQYF.

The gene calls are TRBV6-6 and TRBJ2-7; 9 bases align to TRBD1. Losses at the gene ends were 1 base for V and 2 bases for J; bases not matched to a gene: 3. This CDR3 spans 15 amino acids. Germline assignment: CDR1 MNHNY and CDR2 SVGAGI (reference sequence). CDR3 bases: TGTGCCAGCAGTTACTTGGGACAGGGAACCTACGAGCAGTACTTC. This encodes CASSYLGQGTYEQYF.

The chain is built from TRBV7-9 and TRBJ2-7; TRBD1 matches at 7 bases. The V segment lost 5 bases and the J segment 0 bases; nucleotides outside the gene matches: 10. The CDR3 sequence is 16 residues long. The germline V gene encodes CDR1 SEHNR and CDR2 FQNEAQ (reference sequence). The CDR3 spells CASSPRATGNSYEQYF. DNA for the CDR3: TGTGCCAGCAGCCCAAGGGCGACAGGGAACTCCTACGAGCAGTACTTC.

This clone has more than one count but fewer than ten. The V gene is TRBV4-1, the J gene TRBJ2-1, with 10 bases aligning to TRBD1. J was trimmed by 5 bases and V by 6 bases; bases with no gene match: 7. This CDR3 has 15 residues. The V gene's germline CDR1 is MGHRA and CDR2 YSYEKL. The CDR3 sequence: CASSTTGTGDNEQFF. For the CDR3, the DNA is TGCGCCAGCAGTACTACCGGGACAGGGGACAATGAGCAGTTCTTC.

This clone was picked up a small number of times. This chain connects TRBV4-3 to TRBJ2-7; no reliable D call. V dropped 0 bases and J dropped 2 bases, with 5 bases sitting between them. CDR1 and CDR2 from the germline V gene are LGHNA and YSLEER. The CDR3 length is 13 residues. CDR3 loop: CASSQDRTYEQYF. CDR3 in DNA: TGCGCCAGCAGCCAAGATAGGACCTACGAGCAGTACTTC.

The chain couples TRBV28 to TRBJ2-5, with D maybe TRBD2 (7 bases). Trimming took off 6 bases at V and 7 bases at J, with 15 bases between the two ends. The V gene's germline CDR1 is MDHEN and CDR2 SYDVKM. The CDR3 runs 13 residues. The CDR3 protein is CASSPQGRGTQYF. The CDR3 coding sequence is TGTGCCAGCAGCCCTCAGGGGAGGGGGACCCAGTACTTC.

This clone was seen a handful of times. The chain's CDR3 is CASSDGSSYEQYF. The DNA for the CDR3 is TGTGCCAGTAGTGACGGGAGCTCCTACGAGCAGTACTTC. The rearrangement links TRBV19 to TRBJ2-7; TRBD2 might be the D (6 bases). The V end was cut by 5 bases, the J end by 0 bases, with 8 bases between. The germline gives CDR1 LNHDA, CDR2 SQIVND (reference sequence). The CDR3 contains 13 residues.

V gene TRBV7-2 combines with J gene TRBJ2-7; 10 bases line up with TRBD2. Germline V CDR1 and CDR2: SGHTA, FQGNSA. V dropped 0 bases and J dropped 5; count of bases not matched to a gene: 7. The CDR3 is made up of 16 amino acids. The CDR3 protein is CASSLADLAGADEQYF. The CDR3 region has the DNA TGTGCCAGCAGCTTAGCGGATCTAGCGGGAGCCGACGAGCAGTACTTC.